A single sample gave rise to the 8 T cell receptor beta chains below, sequenced in a study of PD-L1 blockade in urothelial cancer. The time point here: peripheral blood 6 weeks after treatment start. Method: immunoSEQ multiplex PCR; TCRdb's copy keeps in-frame clones and lacks some. The profile shows more than 95,000 clones, about 84% of them singletons. The specimen was PBMCs, collected around atezolizumab (anti-PD-L1) treatment. The receptor source for this set is a man aged 45-65 years with urothelial cancer.

The chain is built from TRBV7-9 and TRBJ2-7, with 7 bases lining up with TRBD2. Germline assignment: CDR1 SEHNR and CDR2 FQNEAQ (reference sequence). The V segment lost 0 bases and the J segment 2 bases; nucleotides outside the gene matches: 1. The CDR3 sequence is 14 residues long. In DNA, the CDR3 is TGTGCCAGCAGCTTAGCACTAGCGCCCTACGAGCAGTACTTC. Protein product: CASSLALAPYEQYF.

The chain couples TRBV5-1 to TRBJ2-1; 7 bases are shared with TRBD1. The CDR3 is 14 residues long. V shed 0 bases and J 12 bases; nucleotides not matched to a gene: 9. From germline, CDR1 is SGHRS and CDR2 YFSETQ. CDR3 bases: TGCGCCAGCAGCTTGGATTTCGCAGGGGGTGGGCAGTTCTTC. Its protein product is CASSLDFAGGGQFF.

The chain recombines TRBV6-5 with TRBJ2-3; D perhaps matches TRBD2 (5 bases). The V gene lost 5 bases and the J gene lost 4 bases, with 13 bases spanning the gap. CDR3 length: 14 amino acids. From germline, CDR1 is MNHEY and CDR2 SVGAGI. CDR3 in amino acids: CASSTGRGPDTQYF. CDR3 nucleotides: TGTGCCAGCAGTACGGGCCGCGGGCCAGATACGCAGTATTTT.

J is TRBJ1-1 and V is TRBV4-1; weak D call: TRBD1 (5 bases). This CDR3 is 14 amino acids long. CDR1 and CDR2 from the germline V gene are MGHRA and YSYEKL. V was pared by 3 bases and J by 6 bases, with 14 bases between. In nucleotides, the CDR3 is TGCGCCAGCAGCCACAAAAGGGGAGGGTCTGAAGCTTTCTTT. Its protein product is CASSHKRGGSEAFF.

This clone occurred a few times. The junction departs from the called germline gene at one end, perhaps through a read error. The rearrangement uses TRBV7-7 and TRBJ2-2; possibly TRBD2 for D (6 bases). Germline V gene lookup returns CDR1 SSHAT and CDR2 FNYEAQ (reference sequence). The length of the CDR3 is 15 residues. Here the CDR3 reads CASSSWDGAGGELFF. The CDR3 DNA is TGTGCTAGCAGCTCCTGGGATGGAGCGGGCGGGGAGCTGTTTTTT. Supplemented by reference TRBV7-7 and TRBJ2-2, the full variable domain reads GAGVSQSPRYKVTKRGQDVTLRCDPISSHATLYWYQQALGQGPEFLTYFNYEAQPDKSGLPSDRFSAERPEGSISTLTIQRTEQRDSAMYRCASSSWDGAGGELFFGEGSRLTVL.

The CDR3 sequence is CASSLQGILMNTEAFF. The CDR3 coding sequence is TGTGCCAGCAGCTTACAGGGGATTTTAATGAACACTGAAGCTTTCTTT. V is TRBV7-8 and J is TRBJ1-1; D perhaps matches TRBD1 (6 bases). Germline CDR1 reads SGHVS; CDR2 reads FQNEAQ. The CDR3 loop spans 16 amino acids. The germline V and J ends were trimmed by 2 bases and 0 bases, with 13 bases remaining between them.

This chain uses TRBV7-9 with TRBJ1-1, with a possible D match to TRBD1 (5 bases). Germline V CDR1 and CDR2: SEHNR, FQNEAQ (reference sequence). V dropped 5 bases and J dropped 2 bases, with 12 bases sitting between them. The CDR3 extends over 14 amino acids. CDR3 coding DNA: TGTGCCAGCAGCCCGGGGGACTTCAACACTGAAGCTTTCTTT. Translating it yields CASSPGDFNTEAFF.

The chain employs TRBV19 and TRBJ1-1; D may be TRBD1 (6 bases). The CDR3 totals 13 residues. Germline CDR1 and CDR2: LNHDA and SQIVND (reference sequence). Trimming pared 10 bases from V and 0 bases from J, leaving 12 bases between. CDR3 nucleotide sequence: TGTGCCACCCAGGACAGCTTGAACACTGAAGCTTTCTTT. This codes for CATQDSLNTEAFF. The whole variable domain, remainder taken from reference TRBV19 and TRBJ1-1, is DGGITQSPKYLFRKEGQNVTLSCEQNLNHDAMYWYRQDPGQGLRLIYYSQIVNDFQKGDIAEGYSVSREKKESFPLTVTSAQKNPTAFYLCATQDSLNTEAFFGQGTRLTVV.